This T cell receptor beta chain was captured by sequencing in a study of blood T cell repertoires in COVID-19. Overall study: PBMCs, B-cell-depleted T cells, or T cells were the source of the cDNA or gDNA that made up the material.

Clones were read by immunoSEQ multiplex PCR, and TCRdb kept only the in-frame ones, dropping some. The profile shows around 270,000 clones, 70% to 90% of them singletons. Trimming removed 0 bases at V and 1 base at J, with 7 bases between. The CDR3 is 14 residues long. The germline V gene has CDR1 SGHRS and CDR2 YFSETQ. Note on this clone: Within the sample, other DNA sequences also encode this same CDR3.

The V gene is TRBV5-1, the J gene TRBJ1-1; D gene uncertain. The clonotype originates from a human donor with COVID-19, enrolled during active disease. The donor label of this sample is uncertain. Material for sequencing was peripheral blood. This CDR3 is CASSLARGNTEAFF. CDR3 sequence (DNA): TGCGCCAGCAGCTTGGCCCGGGGGAACACTGAAGCTTTCTTT.